The 26 T cell receptor beta chains given below trace back to one sample, sequenced in a study of T cells in Graves' hyperthyroidism and ophthalmopathy. The CDR3 regions of TCR beta were amplified from RNA transcripts. TCR CDR3 underwent first-round RT-PCR with the HTBI primer set. MiXCR was run by TCRdb on the multiplex PCR reads, yielding one entry per CDR3 protein. This sample has some 550,000 distinct CDR3 sequences; about a fifth occur once, and the top ten carry about 30%. Sample: blood. These receptor sequences come from a man aged 18 to 29 with Graves' hyperthyroidism.

There are a few counts of this clonotype. The chain couples TRBV7-8 to TRBJ1-1; no reliable D call. Germline assignment: CDR1 SGHVS and CDR2 FQNEAQ. This CDR3 region has 14 residues. Trimming stripped 7 bases from V and 1 base from J, with 13 bases between. The chain's CDR3 is CASNRRASNTEAFF. In nucleotides, the CDR3 is TGTGCCAGCAACCGGAGAGCTTCGAACACTGAAGCTTTCTTT.

J is TRBJ1-6 and V is TRBV12-3 or TRBV12-4; TRBD1 aligns across 7 bases. This CDR3 is 15 amino acids long. The junction had 8 bases not matched to a gene; V was cut back by 5 bases and J by 7 bases. The CDR3 spells CASSPSQGMNSPLHF. CDR3 DNA sequence: TGTGCCAGCAGTCCATCACAGGGGATGAATTCACCCCTCCACTTT.

This clonotype has a single count. The rearrangement joins TRBV25-1 to TRBJ2-7; D is possibly TRBD2 (7 bases). Germline values: CDR1 MGHDK, CDR2 SYGVNS. This CDR3 spans 15 amino acids. Between the trimmed V and J ends, which lost 1 base and 2 bases, there was a span of 12 bases. The CDR3 nucleotides are TGTGCCAGCAGTGAATTGGGGGGGCGAACCTACGAGCAGTACTTC. The encoded protein is CASSELGGRTYEQYF.

Many counts were recorded for this clonotype. The V and J genes are TRBV6-1 and TRBJ2-7; D tentatively fits TRBD1 or TRBD2 (6 bases each). This CDR3 has 15 residues. Trimming left V 1 base short and J 6 bases short, with 16 bases between. Germline V lookup: CDR1 MNHNS, CDR2 SASEGT. The CDR3: CASSEDGGLLPEQYF. The CDR3, as DNA: TGTGCCAGCAGTGAAGATGGGGGGCTGCTCCCCGAGCAGTACTTC.

The CDR3 loop is CASTLFGTYHRPQHF. CDR3 nucleotide sequence: TGTGCCAGCACCCTATTTGGGACATACCATCGGCCCCAGCATTTT. The rearrangement uses TRBV28 and TRBJ1-5; maybe TRBD1 (6 bases). The ends were cut back, 7 bases at V and 9 bases at J, with 22 bases in the middle. The CDR3 sequence is 15 residues long. Looked up from germline, CDR1 is MDHEN and CDR2 is SYDVKM.

The V and J genes are TRBV28 and TRBJ2-7; 8 bases are shared with TRBD1. V shed 8 bases, J shed 4 bases, and the junction held 7 bases outside the gene matches. CDR3 length: 13 amino acids. Germline CDR1 MDHEN, CDR2 SYDVKM. The CDR3 nucleotides read TGTGCCAGCCGGACAGGGATCCCATACGAGCAGTACTTC. Its translation is CASRTGIPYEQYF.

This clonotype was recorded at least ten times. The chain joins TRBV30 to TRBJ1-1; D uncertain. The germline V gene encodes CDR1 GTSNPN and CDR2 SVGIG (reference sequence). The CDR3 is 10 amino acids. Trimming cost V 3 bases and J 7 bases, with 6 bases left between them. The CDR3: CAWRQLEAFF. CDR3 coding DNA: TGTGCCTGGAGACAGCTTGAAGCTTTCTTT. The complete variable domain, with remaining parts taken from reference TRBV30 and TRBJ1-1, reads SQTIHQWPATLVQPVGSPLSLECTVEGTSNPNLYWYRQAAGRGLQLLFYSVGIGQISSEVPQNLSASRPQDRQFILSSKKLLLSDSGFYLCAWRQLEAFFGQGTRLTVV.

This clonotype was seen at least ten times. The chain has TRBV20-1 and TRBJ2-7; D may be TRBD1 (6 bases). V was shortened by 0 bases and J by 3 bases, with 12 bases between the two germline ends. The CDR3 has 14 residues. Germline V gene data show CDR1 as DFQATT and CDR2 as SNEGSKA (reference sequence). CDR3 coding DNA: TGCAGTGCTAGAGATGGGGGCAGGGACTACGAGCAGTACTTC. This encodes CSARDGGRDYEQYF.

The rearrangement links TRBV7-9 to TRBJ2-5; D remains unclear. V was clipped by 4 bases and J by 2 bases, with 17 bases between them. The CDR3 is 16 amino acids. CDR1 SEHNR and CDR2 FQNEAQ come from the germline V gene (reference sequence). The CDR3 DNA is TGTGCCAGCAGCTCCACATTTCCTAGACTTCAAGAGACCCAGTACTTC. The encoded protein is CASSSTFPRLQETQYF.

At least ten counts were recorded for this clonotype. This chain uses TRBV19 with TRBJ1-1, with 8 bases identical to TRBD1. The CDR3 runs to 14 residues. The ends lost 11 bases at V and 5 bases at J; junction bases unmatched: 13. CDR1 and CDR2 (germline): LNHDA, SQIVND (reference sequence). As DNA, the CDR3 is TGTGCCCGCCTAAATAGACAGGGGAGAACTGAAGCTTTCTTT. Translating gives CARLNRQGRTEAFF.

This clonotype has a count of ten or more. The rearrangement uses TRBV6-5 and TRBJ1-1; D perhaps matches TRBD1 (5 bases). Germline V gene data show CDR1 as MNHEY and CDR2 as SVGAGI. The V end was cut by 0 bases, the J end by 0 bases, with 5 bases between. This CDR3 is 14 amino acids long. In DNA form, the CDR3 reads TGTGCCAGCAGTTACTCGGGACTGAACACTGAAGCTTTCTTT. Amino acid sequence: CASSYSGLNTEAFF.

The chain links TRBV11-3 to TRBJ1-6; 7 nucleotides line up with TRBD1. Germline CDR1 and CDR2: SGHNT and YENEEA. The CDR3 contains 14 residues. J gave up 6 bases and V 6 bases, and 5 bases lay outside the gene matches. The DNA of the CDR3 is TGTGCCAGCAGACCCTGGGACAGTAATTCACCCCTCCACTTT. It is translated as CASRPWDSNSPLHF.

This clonotype has ten or more counts. CDR3 sequence (DNA): TGTGCCAGCAGTTCTACAGGGCCAGTTGACTACGAGCAGTACTTC. This encodes CASSSTGPVDYEQYF. The chain recombines TRBV28 with TRBJ2-7, with D possibly being TRBD1 (6 bases). Looked up from germline, CDR1 is MDHEN and CDR2 is SYDVKM. This CDR3 is 15 amino acids long. Trimming pared 4 bases from V and 3 bases from J, leaving 16 bases between.

This clonotype was seen at least ten times. The chain carries TRBV12-3 or TRBV12-4 and TRBJ1-1; TRBD1 agrees at 7 bases. This CDR3 has 13 residues. The junction had 10 bases not matched to a gene; V was cut back by 6 bases and J by 9 bases. In nucleotides, the CDR3 is TGTGCCAGCAGCTATGGACAGGCAAGCCAAGCTTTCTTT. Amino acids: CASSYGQASQAFF.

The V call is TRBV29-1, the J call TRBJ2-7; 8 positions agree with TRBD1. The germline V gene encodes CDR1 SQVTM and CDR2 ANQGSEA. The CDR3 contains 11 residues. CDR3 nucleotide sequence: TGCAGTGCTGGACAGGGCTACGAGCAGTACTTC. Encoded protein: CSAGQGYEQYF.

This clonotype was detected ten times or more. This rearrangement joins TRBV12-3 or TRBV12-4 to TRBJ1-1; 7 bases are a match to TRBD1. J gave up 3 bases and V 3 bases, and 13 bases lay outside the gene matches. The CDR3 loop spans 17 amino acids. The CDR3 spells CASSFLPTGREDTEAFF. In DNA, the CDR3 is TGTGCCAGCAGTTTTTTACCGACAGGGCGAGAGGACACTGAAGCTTTCTTT.

This clonotype was detected ten times or more. The chain employs TRBV19 and TRBJ1-1, with 9 bases that match TRBD1. Germline V lookup: CDR1 LNHDA, CDR2 SQIVND (reference sequence). V was pared by 7 bases and J by 1 base, with 10 bases of the junction left unmatched. The CDR3 totals 16 residues. The CDR3 DNA reads as TGTGCCAGTACCCCCGGGACAGGGTACCAGAACACTGAAGCTTTCTTT. It translates to CASTPGTGYQNTEAFF.

The sample holds a few counts of this clonotype. The rearrangement uses TRBV20-1 and TRBJ2-2, with 8 bases that match TRBD2. The CDR3 sequence is 17 residues long. In germline, CDR1 is DFQATT, CDR2 SNEGSKA (reference sequence). The J segment lost 5 bases and the V segment lost 0 bases, leaving 11 bases of the junction unmatched. The CDR3 DNA sequence: TGCAGTGCTAGAGATTACAGCGGGGGAGCGGGGACCGGGGAGCTGTTTTTT. It yields the protein CSARDYSGGAGTGELFF.

The V call is TRBV30, the J call TRBJ1-1; 7 bases fit TRBD1. Losses at the gene ends were 2 bases for V and 0 bases for J; bases not matched to a gene: 3. Germline CDR1 and CDR2: GTSNPN and SVGIG (reference sequence). The CDR3 spans 14 residues. CDR3 loop: CAWSNRGLNTEAFF. DNA of the CDR3: TGTGCCTGGAGTAACAGGGGACTGAACACTGAAGCTTTCTTT.

This chain connects TRBV4-1 to TRBJ1-1, with D possibly being TRBD1 (5 bases). Trimming took off 1 base at V and 1 base at J, with 10 bases between the two ends. Germline CDR1 MGHRA, CDR2 YSYEKL. The CDR3 runs 15 residues. In DNA, the CDR3 is TGCGCCAGCAGCCAAGGAGCAGGGCGGAACACTGAAGCTTTCTTT. Amino acids: CASSQGAGRNTEAFF.

Ten or more counts support this clonotype. The rearrangement links TRBV6-6 to TRBJ2-7, with 7 bases matching TRBD2. The CDR3 is made up of 13 amino acids. Germline V gene data show CDR1 as MNHNY and CDR2 as SVGAGI (reference sequence). Trimming took 7 bases from V and 3 from J; bases not matched to a gene: 6. Here the CDR3 DNA reads TGTGCCAGCACACTAGCGATGGACTACGAGCAGTACTTC. It specifies CASTLAMDYEQYF.

The gene calls are TRBV6-1 and TRBJ2-7; D is perhaps TRBD1 or TRBD2 (5 bases each). V was cut by 6 bases and J by 3 bases, with 18 bases left in between. Germline values: CDR1 MNHNS, CDR2 SASEGT. The CDR3 loop spans 15 amino acids. Written as DNA, the CDR3 is TGTGCCAGCAGAAACCGGGGCGATTCATTCTACGAGCAGTACTTC. Protein sequence: CASRNRGDSFYEQYF.

This rearrangement joins TRBV2 to TRBJ2-7, with 8 bases matching TRBD1. Germline lookup yields CDR1 SNHLY and CDR2 FYNNEI. Germline trimming cut 6 bases from V and 9 bases from J; bases unmatched to any gene: 10. The CDR3 totals 13 residues. The CDR3 loop is CASRPGQGSVQYF. CDR3 coding DNA: TGTGCCAGCAGGCCTGGACAGGGAAGTGTGCAGTACTTC. Full variable domain (rest looked up from reference TRBV2 and TRBJ2-7): EPEVTQTPSHQVTQMGQEVILRCVPISNHLYFYWYRQILGQKVEFLVSFYNNEISEKSEIFDDQFSVERPDGSNFTLKIRSTKLEDSAMYFCASRPGQGSVQYFGPGTRLTVT.

Points on this clonotype: A much bigger clone sits one base away, suggesting this may be a read error. The V gene is TRBV11-1, the J gene TRBJ1-1; D not certain. Germline CDR1 reads SGHAT; CDR2 reads FQDESV (reference sequence). The CDR3 runs 13 residues. The CDR3 DNA sequence: TGTGCCAGCGGCTTGGTGGAGAACACTGAAGCTTGCTTT. Encoded protein: CASGLVENTEACF. The whole variable domain, filled in from reference TRBV11-1 and TRBJ1-1, reads EAEVAQSPRYKITEKSQAVAFWCDPISGHATLYWYRQILGQGPELLVQFQDESVVDDSQLPKDRFSAERLKGVDSTLKIQPAELGDSAMYLCASGLVENTEACFGQGTRLTVV.

Ten or more counts support this clonotype. The chain joins TRBV6-1 to TRBJ1-5; D is ambiguous. V was shortened by 1 base and J by 7 bases, with 11 bases between the two germline ends. There are 14 residues in the CDR3. Germline V CDR1 and CDR2: MNHNS, SASEGT. CDR3 in amino acids: CASSEGGLRQPQHF. Here the CDR3 DNA reads TGTGCCAGCAGTGAAGGAGGTTTAAGACAGCCCCAGCATTTT.

This clonotype was counted between two and nine times. This chain links TRBV3-1 with TRBJ1-1; unclear D gene. The germline CDR1 and CDR2 sequences are LGHDT and YNNKEL (reference sequence). V lost 1 base, J lost 1 base, and 13 bases lay in between. This CDR3 has 16 amino acids. The CDR3 DNA reads as TGTGCCAGCAGCCAAGCTCCATCGGACGGGAACACTGAAGCTTTCTTT. Translated: CASSQAPSDGNTEAFF.